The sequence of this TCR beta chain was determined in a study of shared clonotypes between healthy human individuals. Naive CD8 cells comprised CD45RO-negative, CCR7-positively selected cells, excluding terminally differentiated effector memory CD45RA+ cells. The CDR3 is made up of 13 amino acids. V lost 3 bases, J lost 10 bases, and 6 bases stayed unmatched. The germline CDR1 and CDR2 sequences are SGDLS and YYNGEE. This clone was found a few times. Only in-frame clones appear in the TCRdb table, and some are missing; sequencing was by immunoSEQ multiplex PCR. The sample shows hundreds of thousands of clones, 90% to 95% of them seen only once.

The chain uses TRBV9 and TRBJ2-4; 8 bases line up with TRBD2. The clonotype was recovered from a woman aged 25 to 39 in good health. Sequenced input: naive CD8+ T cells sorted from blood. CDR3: CASSGSGGRIQYF. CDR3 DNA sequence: TGTGCCAGCAGCGGAAGCGGGGGTAGAATTCAGTACTTC.